This TCR beta chain was sequenced in a study of CD8+CD57+ T cells in acquired aplastic anemia listed by TCRdb under 2018. For the study in its entirety: Extracted DNA from sorted CD4+ and CD8+ cells averaged about 2.9 ug, ranging from roughly 0.17 to 27.4 ug. The paper as a whole reports these results and caveats: Twenty-nine CD8+ CDR3 sequences were found in both patients and controls but appeared to be highly expressed in patients and within the immunodominant clones of the patients. Between patients and healthy controls, no significant difference in CD8+ Simpson's diversity was found (P=0.060).

Genomic DNA was used as template for profiling of TCR beta VDJ combinations and CDR3 sequences. TCR repertoire sequencing was run on an Illumina HiSeq 2000. The original pipeline was this. Repertoires were assessed using TRBV/TRBJ rearrangement plots, CDR3 size and DJ length profiles, and Simpson's diversity index. The most abundant DNA sequence in the deep sequencing data was taken as the immunodominant clone. CDR3 amino acid sequences were screened for sharing across subjects and were compared with published repertoires and the VDJdb database. Through fastp at Q25 and MiXCR, TCRdb rebuilt clones from the public reads, retaining in-frame beta chains. Each entry is one CDR3 protein sequence, shown with its most common DNA and genes. These V and J calls are TCRdb output, not the study's own analysis. This sample lists 150,000 to 200,000 distinct CDR3 sequences; around 65% were detected once. The ten largest make up about half of the sample.

Counted from cysteine to phenylalanine, this CDR3 has 14 amino acids. The CDR3 DNA has 42 bases and is translated from base 1. CDR1 and CDR2, per the germline V gene, are SGHDT and YYEEEE. Germline trimming amounts to 2 bases on V and 5 bases on J, with 5 as the count of junction bases outside the gene matches. The study deep-sequenced TCR repertoires of sorted CD4+ and CD8+ blood T cells from severe aplastic anemia patients and healthy subjects. Ficoll-Paque density gradient centrifugation was used to isolate peripheral blood mononuclear cells. Before DNA was extracted, CD4+ and CD8+ T cells were sorted using either FACS or magnetic beads. About this clonotype itself: No antigen is known for it. No qualities accompany the bases; no much larger clone lies one base away.

The TCR was taken from a human donor with severe aplastic anemia or a healthy control (not recorded which). Sequences were obtained from sorted CD4+, CD8+, or CD8+CD57+ T cells (not recorded which) from PBMCs. The chain links TRBV5-6 with TRBJ2-7, with 9 bases aligning to TRBD1. The encoded CDR3 is CASSFGDREDEQYF. The DNA is TGTGCCAGCAGCTTTGGGGACAGGGAGGACGAGCAGTACTTC.